The 17 T cell receptor beta chains below come from one sample, sequenced in a study of T cell responses to AZD1222 COVID-19 vaccine. Sequencing was performed with immunoSEQ multiplex PCR; in TCRdb, only in-frame clones are kept and a portion is missing. The sample yields over 100,000 clones, nearly 90% seen once. The specimen was peripheral blood, collected on day 0 of AZD1222 vaccination. Receptors originate from an adult in good health.

The CDR3 sequence: CASSPGTSFGSGNTQYF. CDR3 nucleotide sequence: TGCGCCAGCAGCCCTGGGACTAGTTTCGGGTCCGGGAATACGCAGTATTTT. The chain uses TRBV5-1 and TRBJ2-3; 8 nucleotides match TRBD2. V was pared by 4 bases and J by 7 bases, with 17 bases of the junction left unmatched. The CDR3 has 17 amino acids. CDR1 and CDR2 from the germline V gene are SGHRS and YFSETQ.

This chain links TRBV4-1 with TRBJ1-1; D gene uncertain. The germline V gene has CDR1 MGHRA and CDR2 YSYEKL. The V gene lost 0 bases and the J gene lost 6 bases, with 11 bases spanning the gap. CDR3 length equals 14 residues. The CDR3 DNA reads as TGCGCCAGCAGCCAAGATTCCGGGCGACCTGAAGCTTTCTTT. Translating gives CASSQDSGRPEAFF.

This clone was recorded a few times. This chain connects TRBV5-6 to TRBJ1-5, with TRBD1 matching 12 bases. This CDR3 has 16 amino acids. CDR1 SGHDT and CDR2 YYEEEE come from the germline V gene. The V gene end was trimmed by 3 bases and the J gene end by 5 bases; junction bases not matched to a gene: 6. The CDR3 reads CASSWSRDRGHQPQHF. The DNA of the CDR3 is TGTGCCAGCAGCTGGAGTAGGGACAGGGGGCATCAGCCCCAGCATTTT. The variable domain in full, with the rest retrieved from reference TRBV5-6 and TRBJ1-5, is DAGVTQSPTHLIKTRGQQVTLRCSPKSGHDTVSWYQQALGQGPQFIFQYYEEEERQRGNFPDRFSGHQFPNYSSELNVNALLLGDSALYLCASSWSRDRGHQPQHFGDGTRLSIL.

This clone occurred a few times. The gene calls are TRBV5-4 and TRBJ2-6, with D maybe TRBD1 (5 bases). From germline, CDR1 is SGHNT and CDR2 YYREEE (reference sequence). CDR3 size: 15 residues. V was cut by 5 bases and J by 4 bases, with 13 bases left in between. CDR3 nucleotides: TGTGCCAGCAGGGAAGTAGGGGAAGGGGCCAACGTCCTGACTTTC. Translating gives CASREVGEGANVLTF. The full variable domain, in which reference TRBV5-4 and TRBJ2-6 provide the parts outside the CDR3, is ETGVTQSPTHLIKTRGQQVTLRCSSQSGHNTVSWYQQALGQGPQFIFQYYREEENGRGNFPPRFSGLQFPNYSSELNVNALELDDSALYLCASREVGEGANVLTFGAGSRLTVL.

V gene TRBV6-5 combines with J gene TRBJ1-4; no clear D gene. Germline CDR1 MNHEY, CDR2 SVGAGI. The CDR3 has 15 residues. The V and J ends lost 6 bases and 5 bases respectively, with 16 bases between them. The CDR3 region is CASSREGIGNEKLFF. The CDR3 DNA follows: TGTGCCAGCAGCCGGGAAGGGATCGGGAATGAAAAACTGTTTTTT.

The rearrangement joins TRBV6-5 to TRBJ1-1; D gene uncertain. The CDR3 consists of 14 residues. Trimming removed 0 bases from V and 0 bases from J, with 5 bases in between. Germline V gene sequence: CDR1 MNHEY, CDR2 SVGAGI. This CDR3 reads CASSYSPMNTEAFF. The CDR3 DNA reads as TGTGCCAGCAGTTACTCCCCTATGAACACTGAAGCTTTCTTT.

The genes are TRBV5-1 and TRBJ1-4; 10 nucleotides agree with TRBD1. CDR1 is SGHRS and CDR2 is YFSETQ in the germline V gene. The CDR3 has 15 amino acids. Unmatched junction bases numbered 6, after V lost 3 bases and J lost 7 bases. The CDR3 sequence: CASSYRQGAAEKLFF. CDR3 nucleotide sequence: TGCGCCAGCAGCTACAGACAGGGGGCGGCTGAAAAACTGTTTTTT.

The CDR3 coding sequence is TGTGCCAGCAGCTTTGGTAGGGCCCTCGGGAACACCATATATTTT. It codes for CASSFGRALGNTIYF. The chain links TRBV5-6 to TRBJ1-3; D not certain. The CDR3 consists of 15 residues. V was clipped by 2 bases and J by 7 bases, with 16 bases between them. Germline V gives CDR1 SGHDT, CDR2 YYEEEE.

The chain employs TRBV12-3 or TRBV12-4 and TRBJ2-7; D might be TRBD1 (5 bases). Trimming shortened V by 3 bases and J by 6 bases, and 12 bases separated the two germline ends. The CDR3 runs to 13 residues. CDR3 bases: TGTGCCAGCAGTTTGGTGGGAAGGGGCGAGCAGTACTTC. It specifies CASSLVGRGEQYF.

This chain connects TRBV5-1 to TRBJ2-1; a possible D gene is TRBD2 (6 bases). Germline loops: CDR1 SGHRS, CDR2 YFSETQ. The CDR3 runs to 14 residues. Between the trimmed V and J ends, which lost 4 bases and 2 bases, there was a span of 10 bases. The CDR3 spells CASSPGLPYNEQFF. The CDR3 DNA is TGCGCCAGCAGCCCGGGACTTCCCTACAATGAGCAGTTCTTC.

J is TRBJ1-5 and V is TRBV28; possibly TRBD1 for D (6 bases). Trimming removed 8 bases at V and 0 bases at J, with 20 bases between. CDR3 size: 17 residues. CDR1 and CDR2 from the germline V gene are MDHEN and SYDVKM. The CDR3 sequence: CASRGETGLYSNQPQHF. In DNA, the CDR3 is TGTGCCAGCCGAGGGGAAACAGGGCTCTATAGCAATCAGCCCCAGCATTTT.

This sequence joins TRBV19 and TRBJ1-5, with a tentative D call TRBD1 (6 bases). The germline V and J ends were trimmed by 6 bases and 5 bases, with 11 bases remaining between them. The CDR3 extends over 13 amino acids. Germline V gene lookup returns CDR1 LNHDA and CDR2 SQIVND (reference sequence). Here the CDR3 reads CASRREGDQPQHF. CDR3 coding DNA: TGTGCCAGTAGAAGGGAGGGGGATCAGCCCCAGCATTTT.

The chain couples TRBV6-5 to TRBJ1-1, with D possibly matching TRBD1 (5 bases). CDR1 is MNHEY, CDR2 SVGAGI, per germline. The CDR3 is made up of 16 amino acids. Trimming took 0 bases from V and 0 from J, leaving 11 bases between them. In DNA form, the CDR3 reads TGTGCCAGCAGTTACTCGATGATCAGGGTGAACACTGAAGCTTTCTTT. Residues: CASSYSMIRVNTEAFF.

The chain combines TRBV9 with TRBJ1-3, with 8 bases matching TRBD1. Germline trimming cut 3 bases from V and 4 bases from J; bases unmatched to any gene: 9. The germline CDR1 and CDR2 sequences are SGDLS and YYNGEE. This CDR3 spans 16 amino acids. CDR3: CASSARTGPGGNTIYF. The CDR3, as DNA: TGTGCCAGCAGCGCCCGGACAGGGCCGGGAGGAAACACCATATATTTT.

V is TRBV6-5 and J is TRBJ1-6; 7 bases are shared with TRBD1. V was clipped by 4 bases and J by 5 bases; unmatched bases: 2. The germline CDR1 and CDR2 sequences are MNHEY and SVGAGI. The CDR3 contains 14 residues. CDR3 in amino acids: CASSSGTDNSPLHF. In DNA, the CDR3 is TGTGCCAGCAGTTCCGGGACAGATAATTCACCCCTCCACTTT.

The chain combines TRBV10-3 with TRBJ1-2; D not resolved. Trimming removed 3 bases at V and 4 bases at J, with 9 bases between. From germline, CDR1 is ENHRY and CDR2 SYGVKD. CDR3 length: 13 residues. The CDR3 nucleotides are TGTGCCATCAGTGAAACGGAAGCCTATGGCTACACCTTC. It is translated as CAISETEAYGYTF.

The V call is TRBV11-2, the J call TRBJ1-2; the D gene is possibly TRBD1 (6 bases). The V gene lost 1 base and the J gene lost 2 bases, with 14 bases spanning the gap. Germline lookup yields CDR1 SGHAT and CDR2 FQNNGV. CDR3 size: 16 residues. The CDR3 spells CASSLGAGRGNYGYTF. The CDR3 DNA follows: TGTGCCAGCAGCTTAGGAGCCGGCAGGGGCAACTATGGCTACACCTTC.